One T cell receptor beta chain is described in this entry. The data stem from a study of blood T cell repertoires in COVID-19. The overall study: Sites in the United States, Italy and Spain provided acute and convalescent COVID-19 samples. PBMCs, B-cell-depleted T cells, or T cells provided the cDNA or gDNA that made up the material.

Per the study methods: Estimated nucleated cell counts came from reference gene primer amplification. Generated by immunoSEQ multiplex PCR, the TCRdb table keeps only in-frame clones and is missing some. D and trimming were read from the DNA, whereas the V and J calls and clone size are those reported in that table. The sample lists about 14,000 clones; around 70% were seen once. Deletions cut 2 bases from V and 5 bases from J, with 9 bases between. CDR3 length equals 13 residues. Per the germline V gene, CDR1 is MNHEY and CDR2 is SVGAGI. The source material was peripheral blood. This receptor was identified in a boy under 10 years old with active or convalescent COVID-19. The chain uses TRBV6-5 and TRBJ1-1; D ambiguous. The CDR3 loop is CASSYREGTEAFF. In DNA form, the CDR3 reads TGTGCCAGCAGTTACAGGGAGGGAACTGAAGCTTTCTTT.